A selection of T cell receptor beta chains follows, all from one sample in a study of T cell changes during pregnancy in multiple sclerosis. The data were produced by immunoSEQ multiplex PCR, yet TCRdb's version contains in-frame clones alone and is incomplete. Among about 75,000 clones, roughly 90% were seen once, and the ten largest hold around 0.96%. The material sequenced was peripheral blood, taken in the first trimester of pregnancy. The receptor source for this set is a female donor in good health, enrolled as a control in a pregnancy study. Both conserved end residues are part of each CDR3. The D gene is left open where the match is weak. Size is stated for part of the rows, as once, few or many counts, or as a class when the clone is expanded.

cdr3_nt	cdr3_aa	clone_size	v_call	j_call	d_call
TGTGCTAGTGGTTTGGTACTAGGATGGAACACTGAAGCTTTCTTT	CASGLVLGWNTEAFF	few	TRBV12-5	TRBJ1-1	-
TGTGCCAGCAGCCAAAGGGACAGGCCCTATAATTCACCCCTCCACTTT	CASSQRDRPYNSPLHF	-	TRBV27	TRBJ1-6	TRBD1
TGTGCCACCAGCAAGGGGAATTACGCCGGGGAGCTGTTTTTT	CATSKGNYAGELFF	-	TRBV15	TRBJ2-2	-
TGTGCCAGCAGGAGGAGCCCGAACACCGGGGAGCTGTTTTTT	CASRRSPNTGELFF	medium-sized	TRBV6-1	TRBJ2-2	-
TGTGCCAGTAGTGATGAGACAGGGAGGTCACCCCTCCACTTT	CASSDETGRSPLHF	-	TRBV19	TRBJ1-6	TRBD1
TGTGCCAGCAGTTTGACAGTCTCCTACGAGCAGTACTTC	CASSLTVSYEQYF	-	TRBV28	TRBJ2-7	-
TGCAGCGTTGTCGTGTCGGGGTCGGACTACACCTTC	CSVVVSGSDYTF	-	TRBV29-1	TRBJ1-2	-
TGTGCCAGCTCACCGGGCCAGGGGAATAGCGGGAGCTTGACAGATACGCAGTATTTT	CASSPGQGNSGSLTDTQYF	-	TRBV18	TRBJ2-3	TRBD2
TGTGCCAGCAGCTCGGGGAGGTCTGGAAACACCATATATTTT	CASSSGRSGNTIYF	-	TRBV5-4	TRBJ1-3	-
TGTGCCACCAGCAGAGATTCTCCTAACTCCTATAGCAATCAGCCCCAGCATTTT	CATSRDSPNSYSNQPQHF	-	TRBV15	TRBJ1-5	-
TGTGCCAGCAGCCGTAGCGGGGGCCGGGAGACCCAGTACTTC	CASSRSGGRETQYF	-	TRBV7-2	TRBJ2-5	TRBD2
TGTGCCAGCCTTCCACTAGCGGGGTTTACCTACGAGCAGTACTTC	CASLPLAGFTYEQYF	many	TRBV2	TRBJ2-7	TRBD2
TGTGCCAGCAGTTTATGGGGCGGGATAAATGAAAAACTGTTTTTT	CASSLWGGINEKLFF	-	TRBV28	TRBJ1-4	-
TGCGCCAGCAGCACCGGACAGGGCAACTACGAGCAGTACTTC	CASSTGQGNYEQYF	-	TRBV5-1	TRBJ2-7	TRBD1
TGTGCCAGCTCATACCAGACAGGGGTCAATCAGCCCCAGCATTTT	CASSYQTGVNQPQHF	few	TRBV18	TRBJ1-5	TRBD1
TGTGCCAGCAGCCCCCCTACCCCGGGACAGGGGAGGGAGACCCAGTACTTC	CASSPPTPGQGRETQYF	-	TRBV7-9	TRBJ2-5	TRBD1
TGTGCCAGTAGCCCCCGTCTTAACACCGGGGAGCTGTTTTTT	CASSPRLNTGELFF	-	TRBV19	TRBJ2-2	-
TGTGCCAGCAGCTTGTTGGCCGCACCACCCCTCCACTTT	CASSLLAAPPLHF	few	TRBV5-6	TRBJ1-6	-
TGTGCCAGCAGCCCGCCGTTGGGAGGGGGACCCGGCGAGCAGTACTTC	CASSPPLGGGPGEQYF	-	TRBV5-6	TRBJ2-7	-
TGTGCCTGGAGTAGGCTAGCGGGAGCTGGGGCCAACGTCCTGACTTTC	CAWSRLAGAGANVLTF	-	TRBV30	TRBJ2-6	TRBD2
TGTGCCAGCAGTTACGAGGTACAGGGGGCTGAGCAGTTCTTC	CASSYEVQGAEQFF	-	TRBV6-5	TRBJ2-1	TRBD1
TGTGCCAGCTCACCACTATCTGTGGGGAGCTTTGCAACTAATGAAAAACTGTTTTTT	CASSPLSVGSFATNEKLFF	-	TRBV18	TRBJ1-4	-
TGTGCCAGCAGTAGACAGGGGGCGTTGGATACGCAGTATTTT	CASSRQGALDTQYF	-	TRBV13	TRBJ2-3	TRBD1
TGTGCCAGCAGTCAGGACAGGGGTCACAATGAGCAGTTCTTC	CASSQDRGHNEQFF	-	TRBV5-4	TRBJ2-1	TRBD1
TGTGCCAGCTCACCAGGGGACAGGGGCTCCTACAATGAGCAGTTCTTC	CASSPGDRGSYNEQFF	-	TRBV18	TRBJ2-1	TRBD1
TGTGCCAGCAGTTTATCGTTCCGCCGGGACAGAACCTACGAGCAGTACTTC	CASSLSFRRDRTYEQYF	-	TRBV27	TRBJ2-7	TRBD1
TGTGCCACCAGGGAGGGCTCCGGATACGAGCAGTACTTC	CATREGSGYEQYF	-	TRBV15	TRBJ2-7	-
TGTGCCAGCACTTGGGGGGGGTACAATCAGCCCCAGCATTTT	CASTWGGYNQPQHF	-	TRBV21-1	TRBJ1-5	-
TGTGCCAGCAGTGGGGGCGGGAGGACCGGGGAGCTGTTTTTT	CASSGGGRTGELFF	-	TRBV2	TRBJ2-2	TRBD2
TGTGCCAGCTCACCGGGCGGGCTCCTAGCCAAAAACATTCAGTACTTC	CASSPGGLLAKNIQYF	-	TRBV18	TRBJ2-4	-
TGTGCCAGCAGCCAAGTTGGGGGCCGCACCTATGGCTACACCTTC	CASSQVGGRTYGYTF	few	TRBV14	TRBJ1-2	-
TGTGCCAGCAAGTCCCCGACAGTCGATTCCTACGAGCAGTACTTC	CASKSPTVDSYEQYF	-	TRBV28	TRBJ2-7	-
TGTGCCAGCAGTGAATGGGGACTAGACGGCACAGATACGCAGTATTTT	CASSEWGLDGTDTQYF	-	TRBV6-1	TRBJ2-3	TRBD2
TGTGCCAGCTCACTCCTTCCAGATACGCAGTATTTT	CASSLLPDTQYF	-	TRBV18	TRBJ2-3	-
TGTGCCAGCAGACAGGGGATCAATTCACCCCTCCACTTT	CASRQGINSPLHF	-	TRBV28	TRBJ1-6	TRBD1
TGCGCCAGCAGCTCAGGACTAGCGGGGGGCTCGGGCAATGAGCAGTTCTTC	CASSSGLAGGSGNEQFF	-	TRBV5-1	TRBJ2-1	TRBD2
TGTGCCAGTAGTACCTCCGGACAGGGGGCTAAAGAGCAGTACTTC	CASSTSGQGAKEQYF	-	TRBV19	TRBJ2-7	TRBD1
TGCGCCAGCAGCGAATACGGGGGGGCGGGTGAGCAGTTCTTC	CASSEYGGAGEQFF	-	TRBV5-1	TRBJ2-1	TRBD2
TGTGCCAGCAGCCAAGAGTCAGGGACAGGGGGACGGACCGGGGAGCTGTTTTTT	CASSQESGTGGRTGELFF	-	TRBV4-2	TRBJ2-2	TRBD1
TGCGCCAGCAGCTTTAGTCCGGGGTCTGGAAACACCATATATTTT	CASSFSPGSGNTIYF	-	TRBV5-1	TRBJ1-3	-
TGTGCCAGCAGTTTCTTGGACAGGGAGGGGGGCTACACCTTC	CASSFLDREGGYTF	-	TRBV28	TRBJ1-2	TRBD1
TGTGCCAGCAGCTTAGGGGGGCCAACATCTGGGGCCAACGTCCTGACTTTC	CASSLGGPTSGANVLTF	-	TRBV7-2	TRBJ2-6	-